The next 27 T cell receptor beta chains were all read from a single sample in a study of CD8 T cells in ankylosing spondylitis. TCRdb itself ran the 5' RACE reads through MiXCR, one entry per CDR3 protein. Among approximately 100,000 distinct CDR3 sequences listed, 24% were seen once. Input material: synovial fluid, either unsorted or a sorted T cell fraction (not recorded which). The receptors stem from a male donor with ankylosing spondylitis.

This clonotype was counted between two and nine times. This sequence joins TRBV29-1 and TRBJ1-2, with D unresolved. Germline-derived CDR1 and CDR2 are SQVTM and ANQGSEA. CDR3 length equals 11 residues. The V end lost 3 bases, the J end lost 2 bases, and 4 bases lay between the germline ends. Written as DNA, the CDR3 is TGCAGCGTTGAGCAGAACTATGGCTACACCTTC. Translating gives CSVEQNYGYTF.

In its sample, this clonotype was seen many times. The chain uses TRBV10-2 and TRBJ2-7; 11 bases align to TRBD2. The length of the CDR3 is 15 residues. The germline V gene has CDR1 WSHSY and CDR2 SAAADI. Unmatched junction bases numbered 9, after V lost 6 bases and J lost 5 bases. The chain's CDR3 is CASSSTSGMKDEQYV. For the CDR3, the DNA is TGCGCCAGCAGCTCGACTAGCGGGATGAAGGACGAGCAGTACGTC.

The V call is TRBV28, the J call TRBJ1-5; D might be TRBD1 (6 bases). The CDR3 has 17 amino acids. Germline V gene sequence: CDR1 MDHEN, CDR2 SYDVKM. Trimming took 6 bases from V and 6 from J, leaving 24 bases between them. CDR3 nucleotide sequence: TGTGCCAGCAGACCGTACAGAAAAACAGGGCTTTCTCAGCCCCAGCATTTT. Protein sequence: CASRPYRKTGLSQPQHF.

This clonotype has at least ten counts. The V gene is TRBV3-1, the J gene TRBJ2-2; D gene uncertain. CDR3 length: 13 residues. Germline CDR1 and CDR2: LGHDT and YNNKEL (reference sequence). V lost 4 bases and J 3 bases, leaving 6 bases between the germline ends. The CDR3 protein is CASSRSDTGELFF. The CDR3 nucleotides are TGTGCCAGCAGCCGTTCGGACACCGGGGAGCTGTTTTTT.

This clonotype has more than one count but fewer than ten. V and J are TRBV5-1 and TRBJ2-1, with D perhaps matching TRBD2 (6 bases). This CDR3 spans 15 amino acids. The V gene's germline CDR1 is SGHRS and CDR2 YFSETQ. V dropped 7 bases and J dropped 9 bases, with 23 bases sitting between them. The CDR3 protein is CASYAGRWGSTEQFF. As DNA, the CDR3 is TGCGCCAGCTATGCCGGGAGATGGGGTAGCACTGAGCAGTTCTTC.

This clonotype occurred a few times. The rearrangement uses TRBV6-1 and TRBJ1-1; unclear D gene. This CDR3 has 13 amino acids. V lost 7 bases and J 5 bases, leaving 14 bases between the germline ends. Germline V lookup: CDR1 MNHNS, CDR2 SASEGT. Here the CDR3 reads CASKSGEGTEAFF. The CDR3 DNA sequence: TGTGCCAGCAAATCCGGGGAAGGGACTGAAGCTTTCTTT.

This chain links TRBV6-5 with TRBJ1-2; tentatively, D is TRBD1 (5 bases). Germline assignment: CDR1 MNHEY and CDR2 SVGAGI. The CDR3 consists of 12 residues. The germline V and J ends were trimmed by 5 bases and 7 bases, with 11 bases remaining between them. In DNA, the CDR3 is TGTGCCAGCAGTCGGGGCCACTCTGGCTACACCTTC. Its protein is CASSRGHSGYTF.

The CDR3 bases are TGTGCCAGCAAATGGACAGGGGATGCCGGGGAGCTGTTTTTT. Amino acid sequence: CASKWTGDAGELFF. The gene calls are TRBV14 and TRBJ2-2, with 9 bases that match TRBD1. CDR3 length: 14 residues. Trimming at V came to 7 bases and at J to 6 bases, leaving 6 bases not matched to a gene. CDR1 is SGHDN and CDR2 is FVKESK in the germline V gene.

This sequence joins TRBV20-1 and TRBJ1-4; no clear D. The V and J ends lost 1 base and 5 bases respectively, with 11 bases between them. In germline, CDR1 is DFQATT, CDR2 SNEGSKA (reference sequence). CDR3 length equals 14 residues. This CDR3 reads CSARGALGNEKLFF. The CDR3 DNA sequence: TGCAGTGCTAGAGGCGCACTTGGGAATGAAAAACTGTTTTTT.

The rearrangement links TRBV6-2 or TRBV6-3 to TRBJ2-1; 7 bases align to TRBD2. The V gene's germline CDR1 is MNHEY and CDR2 SVGEGT. The CDR3 spans 14 residues. V gave up 5 bases and J gave up 11 bases; unmatched junction bases: 12. CDR3 DNA sequence: TGTGCCAGCAGTCAGGGAGGGACGCGGTTTCAGCAGTTCTTC. Protein sequence: CASSQGGTRFQQFF.

The rearrangement joins TRBV11-3 to TRBJ2-5, with 9 nucleotides matching TRBD1. The CDR3 loop spans 16 amino acids. Germline trimming cut 4 bases from V and 2 bases from J; bases unmatched to any gene: 8. CDR1 and CDR2 from the germline V gene are SGHNT and YENEEA. The CDR3 region is CASSSRTGAGQETQYF. The CDR3, as DNA: TGTGCCAGCAGCTCGAGGACAGGGGCAGGTCAAGAGACCCAGTACTTC. Using reference TRBV11-3 and TRBJ2-5 for the parts outside the CDR3, the full variable domain is EAGVVQSPRYKIIEKKQPVAFWCNPISGHNTLYWYLQNLGQGPELLIRYENEEAVDDSQLPKDRFSAERLKGVDSTLKIQPAELGDSAVYLCASSSRTGAGQETQYFGPGTRLLVL.

This clonotype came up a few times. Here the CDR3 DNA reads TGCGCCAGCAGCTTGGGAGGGAGAGGGAACAATGAGCAGTTCTTC. This translates into CASSLGGRGNNEQFF. The chain has TRBV5-1 and TRBJ2-1; perhaps TRBD2 as D (5 bases). With 0 bases removed from V and 5 bases from J, the gap between germline ends came to 12 bases. The CDR3 runs to 15 residues. Germline V lookup: CDR1 SGHRS, CDR2 YFSETQ.

The genes are TRBV19 and TRBJ1-1, with D unclear. V gave up 1 base and J gave up 2 bases, with 2 bases separating them. Germline V gene data show CDR1 as LNHDA and CDR2 as SQIVND (reference sequence). The CDR3 runs 12 residues. CDR3 in amino acids: CASSIVNTEAFF. DNA of the CDR3: TGTGCCAGTAGTATAGTCAACACTGAAGCTTTCTTT.

V is TRBV6-1 and J is TRBJ1-1; perhaps TRBD1 as D (6 bases). From germline, CDR1 is MNHNS and CDR2 SASEGT. The CDR3 sequence is 14 residues long. V shed 8 bases and J shed 4 bases, with 17 bases lying between them. For the CDR3, the DNA is TGTGCCAGCCATCTAGAGGGAGGGGGCACTGAAGCTTTCTTT. As protein: CASHLEGGGTEAFF.

V and J are TRBV7-8 and TRBJ2-1; D may match TRBD1 or TRBD2 (5 bases each). Germline V gene data show CDR1 as SGHVS and CDR2 as FQNEAQ. V was clipped by 0 bases and J by 0 bases, with 9 bases between them. This CDR3 region has 16 residues. CDR3 residues: CASSLARDGSYNEQFF. The DNA of the CDR3 is TGTGCCAGCAGCTTAGCCAGGGACGGCTCCTACAATGAGCAGTTCTTC.

This clonotype came up a few times. J is TRBJ1-5 and V is TRBV28; TRBD1 is a possible D gene (5 bases). The CDR3 sequence is 16 residues long. V shed 5 bases and J shed 9 bases, with 23 bases lying between them. Germline-derived CDR1 and CDR2 are MDHEN and SYDVKM. CDR3 loop: CASSGWGGITLMPQHF. CDR3 nucleotide sequence: TGTGCCAGCAGTGGGTGGGGGGGGATAACCCTAATGCCCCAGCATTTT.

This clonotype was recorded a few times. This chain connects TRBV11-2 to TRBJ1-3; D possibly corresponds to TRBD1 (5 bases). Per the germline V gene, CDR1 is SGHAT and CDR2 is FQNNGV. The CDR3 runs 14 residues. Trimming stripped 5 bases from V and 0 bases from J, with 8 bases between. The CDR3 region is CASSPDISGNTIYF. DNA of the CDR3: TGTGCCAGCAGCCCGGACATCTCTGGAAACACCATATATTTT.

CDR3 DNA: TGTGCCAGCAGCCAACAAGAGGGGCGGCTCTACCACAATGAGCAGTTCTTC. Residues: CASSQQEGRLYHNEQFF. The chain has TRBV3-1 and TRBJ2-1; TRBD1 or TRBD2 may be the D gene (5 bases each). Trimming removed 2 bases from V and 5 bases from J, with 19 bases in between. CDR3 size: 17 residues. Germline CDR1 is LGHDT and CDR2 is YNNKEL (reference sequence).

Only a few counts were recorded for this clonotype. CDR3 residues: CAISESFEGRETQYF. CDR3 DNA: TGTGCCATCAGTGAGTCGTTTGAGGGCAGAGAGACCCAGTACTTC. This chain connects TRBV10-3 to TRBJ2-5, with D possibly being TRBD2 (5 bases). CDR1 ENHRY and CDR2 SYGVKD come from the germline V gene. This CDR3 is built from 15 residues. V lost 0 bases and J lost 4, with 12 bases in between.

This clonotype showed up just a few times. The chain links TRBV2 to TRBJ2-3, with 13 bases that match TRBD2. V lost 6 bases to trimming and J lost 5 bases; unmatched junction nucleotides: 11. This CDR3 contains 17 residues. CDR1 and CDR2 from the germline V gene are SNHLY and FYNNEI. CDR3 protein: CASRRRTSGRGLDTQYF. CDR3 nucleotides: TGTGCCAGCAGAAGACGGACTAGCGGGAGAGGGTTAGATACGCAGTATTTT.

Many counts were recorded for this clonotype. V and J are TRBV12-3 or TRBV12-4 and TRBJ2-7, with D perhaps matching TRBD1 or TRBD2 (5 bases each). The CDR3 has 16 residues. The V end was cut by 5 bases, the J end by 4 bases, with 21 bases between. This CDR3 reads CASSRSWDPPQYEQYV. The CDR3, as DNA: TGTGCCAGCAGTCGTTCGTGGGACCCTCCCCAATACGAGCAGTACGTC.

By sample fraction, this clonotype is medium-sized. The chain uses TRBV7-2 and TRBJ2-3; 9 bases align to TRBD2. Looked up from germline, CDR1 is SGHTA and CDR2 is FQGNSA. There are 15 residues in the CDR3. V lost 5 bases, J lost 4 bases, and 7 bases stayed unmatched. The DNA for the CDR3 is TGTGCCAGCAGCCGGGGGACTAGCCGGTCAGATACGCAGTATTTT. Residues: CASSRGTSRSDTQYF.

This clonotype was observed a handful of times. This chain uses TRBV7-8 with TRBJ2-3; 12 bases map to TRBD2. Germline CDR1 is SGHVS and CDR2 is FQNEAQ. The CDR3 length is 16 residues. V was pared by 3 bases and J by 4 bases, with 5 bases of the junction left unmatched. Written as DNA, the CDR3 is TGTGCCAGCAGCTTCCTCCTAGCGGGGGGGGCAGATACGCAGTATTTT. Its translation: CASSFLLAGGADTQYF.

There are many counts of this clonotype. The chain uses TRBV9 and TRBJ2-5; TRBD1 aligns across 8 bases. V lost 0 bases and J lost 1; bases outside the gene matches: 8. There are 17 residues in the CDR3. Per germline, CDR1 SGDLS and CDR2 YYNGEE. DNA of the CDR3: TGTGCCAGCAGCGTAGCCCTTGACAGGGGACCCCAAGAGACCCAGTACTTC. This codes for CASSVALDRGPQETQYF. Full variable domain (missing parts from reference TRBV9 and TRBJ2-5): DSGVTQTPKHLITATGQRVTLRCSPRSGDLSVYWYQQSLDQGLQFLIQYYNGEERAKGNILERFSAQQFPDLHSELNLSSLELGDSALYFCASSVALDRGPQETQYFGPGTRLLVL.

This clonotype was picked up many times. The V and J genes are TRBV7-9 and TRBJ2-5; D gene uncertain. Germline V gives CDR1 SEHNR, CDR2 FQNEAQ (reference sequence). The CDR3 is made up of 12 amino acids. Trimming removed 6 bases at V and 5 bases at J, with 10 bases between. The CDR3 loop reads CASSHSEETQYF. The CDR3 DNA reads as TGTGCCAGCAGTCATAGTGAGGAGACCCAGTACTTC.

This clonotype was counted many times. V gene TRBV30 combines with J gene TRBJ1-4; no clear D gene. V lost 0 bases to trimming and J lost 4 bases, with 9 bases between them. Germline V gives CDR1 GTSNPN, CDR2 SVGIG (reference sequence). The CDR3 loop spans 14 amino acids. CDR3 nucleotide sequence: TGTGCCTGGAGTGTAGGCAGCATTAATGAAAAACTGTTTTTT. It translates to CAWSVGSINEKLFF.

The chain joins TRBV20-1 to TRBJ2-3, with D unclear. Germline V gene sequence: CDR1 DFQATT, CDR2 SNEGSKA (reference sequence). This CDR3 has 10 amino acids. Trimming left V 6 bases short and J 9 bases short, with 10 bases between. CDR3 sequence: CSAPQGTQYF. CDR3 sequence (DNA): TGCAGTGCACCACAAGGAACGCAGTATTTT.